This passage covers 12 T cell receptor beta chains from one sample sequenced in a study of beta chain features in type 1 diabetes. Expressed TCRB transcripts were sequenced because the entire RNA isolate underwent reverse transcription. Some clones are missing from TCRdb's copy, which holds only in-frame ones; the method was immunoSEQ multiplex PCR. Among fewer than 350,000 clones listed, approximately 8% were seen once. Sample: central memory CD4+ T cells from blood. These receptors came from a woman aged 18-30 years in good health.

V and J are TRBV6-5 and TRBJ2-3; D gene ambiguous. Looked up from germline, CDR1 is MNHEY and CDR2 is SVGAGI. The V and J ends lost 0 bases and 4 bases respectively, with 11 bases between them. The CDR3 consists of 15 residues. CDR3 DNA sequence: TGTGCCAGCAGTTACTCGAATGCCAGATCAGATACGCAGTATTTT. It codes for CASSYSNARSDTQYF.

This clone was counted a few times. The V and J genes are TRBV7-2 and TRBJ2-7; 7 nucleotides match TRBD2. Germline CDR1 is SGHTA and CDR2 is FQGNSA. V lost 2 bases to trimming and J lost 0 bases; unmatched junction nucleotides: 10. The CDR3 sequence is 17 residues long. The chain's CDR3 is CASSLPSHGTTSYEQYF. For the CDR3, the DNA is TGTGCCAGCAGCTTACCTTCACACGGGACTACCTCCTACGAGCAGTACTTC.

This clone was detected many times. This chain connects TRBV28 to TRBJ2-7, with D maybe TRBD1 (6 bases). This CDR3 contains 12 residues. Trimming shortened V by 6 bases and J by 8 bases, and 14 bases separated the two germline ends. Germline V gives CDR1 MDHEN, CDR2 SYDVKM. CDR3 in amino acids: CASSSTGSKQYV. As DNA, the CDR3 is TGTGCCAGCAGCTCCACAGGGTCCAAGCAGTACGTC.

This clone has only a few counts. The chain is built from TRBV4-2 and TRBJ2-3, with 9 bases that match TRBD1. The CDR3 totals 15 residues. The germline gives CDR1 LGHNA, CDR2 YNFKEQ. J lost 3 bases, V lost 4 bases, and 5 bases had no gene match. CDR3 loop: CASSLGTGKTDTQYF. The CDR3 DNA reads as TGTGCCAGCAGCCTCGGGACAGGGAAGACAGATACGCAGTATTTT.

V gene TRBV6-1 combines with J gene TRBJ2-1, with D maybe TRBD1 (6 bases). The CDR3 is 15 amino acids. V shed 4 bases and J shed 3 bases, with 13 bases lying between them. The germline V gene encodes CDR1 MNHNS and CDR2 SASEGT. The CDR3 sequence is CASSVRDIDYNEQFF. CDR3 in DNA: TGTGCCAGCAGTGTTCGGGACATAGACTACAATGAGCAGTTCTTC.

This clone came up a few times. V usage is TRBV7-9 and J usage is TRBJ1-5; weak D call: TRBD1 (5 bases). The V gene lost 1 base and the J gene lost 7 bases, with 11 bases spanning the gap. This CDR3 is 14 amino acids long. Germline-derived CDR1 and CDR2 are SEHNR and FQNEAQ (reference sequence). CDR3 loop: CASSLGQSGQPQHF. The CDR3 coding sequence is TGTGCCAGCAGCTTAGGACAGTCGGGACAGCCCCAGCATTTT.

This clone came up a few times. The J gene is TRBJ1-1, the V gene TRBV4-1; TRBD1 might be the D (6 bases). CDR3 size: 15 residues. V was pared by 2 bases and J by 4 bases, with 14 bases between. Germline assignment: CDR1 MGHRA and CDR2 YSYEKL. The CDR3 coding sequence is TGCGCCAGCAGCCAAATAGACAGGTCGGCCACTGAAGCTTTCTTT. It translates to CASSQIDRSATEAFF.

This clone was seen at least ten times. The J gene is TRBJ2-7, the V gene TRBV6-1, with 11 bases fitting TRBD2. This CDR3 region has 13 residues. Germline CDR1 MNHNS, CDR2 SASEGT. The V and J ends lost 10 bases and 5 bases, in that order; junction bases with no gene match: 7. CDR3 in DNA: TGTGCCATCACTAGCGGGAGTAGGAACGAGCAGTACTTC. It translates to CAITSGSRNEQYF.

The gene calls are TRBV6-6 and TRBJ1-5; TRBD1 matches at 10 bases. The CDR3 is 14 amino acids. CDR1 and CDR2 from the germline V gene are MNHNY and SVGAGI (reference sequence). V shed 6 bases and J 5 bases; nucleotides not matched to a gene: 4. CDR3 nucleotide sequence: TGTGCCAGCAGGGGACAGGGGTTCGATCAGCCCCAGCATTTT. Its protein product is CASRGQGFDQPQHF.

This clone was seen more than once but under ten times. The genes are TRBV28 and TRBJ1-6, with TRBD1 as a possible D gene (5 bases). The CDR3 spans 16 residues. From germline, CDR1 is MDHEN and CDR2 SYDVKM. V lost 4 bases, J lost 10 bases, and 20 bases lay in between. The CDR3 DNA reads TGTGCCAGCAGTTCAGGGCTCGGCGGTGGAGGATCACCCCTCCACTTT. It yields the protein CASSSGLGGGGSPLHF.

The V and J genes are TRBV6-1 and TRBJ2-7, with D possibly being TRBD1 (5 bases). Germline-derived CDR1 and CDR2 are MNHNS and SASEGT. The CDR3 sequence is 14 residues long. V was trimmed by 5 bases and J by 4 bases, leaving 15 bases between them. For the CDR3, the DNA is TGTGCCAGCAGTAAGAACAGGACACCATACGAGCAGTACTTC. This codes for CASSKNRTPYEQYF.

The table lists this clone with many counts. This sequence joins TRBV5-6 and TRBJ2-3; D gene ambiguous. This CDR3 is built from 15 residues. Germline CDR1 is SGHDT and CDR2 is YYEEEE. V lost 4 bases and J 2 bases, leaving 14 bases between the germline ends. CDR3 coding DNA: TGTGCCAGCAGCGAAATAACAAGGGCCACAGATACGCAGTATTTT. Translated: CASSEITRATDTQYF. The complete variable domain, with remaining parts taken from reference TRBV5-6 and TRBJ2-3, reads DAGVTQSPTHLIKTRGQQVTLRCSPKSGHDTVSWYQQALGQGPQFIFQYYEEEERQRGNFPDRFSGHQFPNYSSELNVNALLLGDSALYLCASSEITRATDTQYFGPGTRLTVL.